This TCR beta chain originates from a study of OX40 agonist ivuxolimab in advanced cancers. Study context: Enrollees could have had prior anti-PD-1, anti-PD-L1 or anti-CTLA-4 therapy, which under 50% had received.

Libraries were prepared by immunoSEQ multiplex PCR; TCRdb keeps only in-frame clonotypes and omits some of them. The top ten clones hold under 35% of a sample with 30,000 to 45,000 clones, 85% to 90% of them seen once. Baseline, cycle 4 day 1, and cycle 7 day 1 were the blood sampling points. The sequences come from CD4+ or CD8+ T cells sorted from blood, collected in a trial of the OX40 agonist ivuxolimab. The origin of this receptor is an adult with an advanced solid tumor such as melanoma, head and neck, liver or kidney cancer.

CDR3 nucleotide sequence: TGTGCCACCCCGTCCACCTCTGGAAACACCATATATTTT. Translating gives CATPSTSGNTIYF. This chain joins TRBV5-8 and TRBJ1-3; D is unresolved. Trimming shortened V by 9 bases and J by 0 bases, and 10 bases separated the two germline ends. The CDR3 covers 13 residues. Germline CDR1 is SGHTS and CDR2 is YDEGEE.